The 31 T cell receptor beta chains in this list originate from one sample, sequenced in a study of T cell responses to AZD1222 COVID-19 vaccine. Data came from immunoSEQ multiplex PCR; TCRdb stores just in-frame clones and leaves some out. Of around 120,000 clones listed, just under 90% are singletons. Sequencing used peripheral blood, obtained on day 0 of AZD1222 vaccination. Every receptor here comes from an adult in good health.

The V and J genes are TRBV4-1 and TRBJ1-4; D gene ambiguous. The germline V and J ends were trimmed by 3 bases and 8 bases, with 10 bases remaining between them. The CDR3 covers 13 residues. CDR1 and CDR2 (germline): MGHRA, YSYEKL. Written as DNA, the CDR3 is TGCGCCAGCAGCCAGACCGCACGGGAAAAACTGTTTTTT. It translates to CASSQTAREKLFF.

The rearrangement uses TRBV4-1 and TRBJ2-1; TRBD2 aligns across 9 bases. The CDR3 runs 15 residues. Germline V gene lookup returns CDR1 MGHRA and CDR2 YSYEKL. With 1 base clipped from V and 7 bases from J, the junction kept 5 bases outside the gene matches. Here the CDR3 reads CASSQGLGLANEQFF. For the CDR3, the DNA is TGCGCCAGCAGCCAAGGACTGGGACTAGCAAATGAGCAGTTCTTC.

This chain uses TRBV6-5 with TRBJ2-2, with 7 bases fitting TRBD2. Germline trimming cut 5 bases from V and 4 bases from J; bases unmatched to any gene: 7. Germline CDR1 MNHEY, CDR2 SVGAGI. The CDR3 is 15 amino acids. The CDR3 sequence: CASSTGGSGTGELFF. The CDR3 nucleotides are TGTGCCAGCAGTACGGGCGGGAGTGGCACCGGGGAGCTGTTTTTT.

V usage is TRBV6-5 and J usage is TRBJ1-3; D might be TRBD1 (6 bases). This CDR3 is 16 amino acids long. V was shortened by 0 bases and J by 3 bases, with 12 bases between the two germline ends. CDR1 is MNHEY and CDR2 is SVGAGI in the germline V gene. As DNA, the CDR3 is TGTGCCAGCAGTTACTCTCGGGGGGCGGGTGGAAACACCATATATTTT. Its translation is CASSYSRGAGGNTIYF.

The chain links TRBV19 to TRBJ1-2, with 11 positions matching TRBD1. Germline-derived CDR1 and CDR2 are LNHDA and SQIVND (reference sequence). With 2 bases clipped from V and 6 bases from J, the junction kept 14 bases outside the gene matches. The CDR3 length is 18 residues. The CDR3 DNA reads TGTGCCAGTAGTATAAGGGCGTACCGGACAGGGGGCTTGGATGGCTACACCTTC. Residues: CASSIRAYRTGGLDGYTF.

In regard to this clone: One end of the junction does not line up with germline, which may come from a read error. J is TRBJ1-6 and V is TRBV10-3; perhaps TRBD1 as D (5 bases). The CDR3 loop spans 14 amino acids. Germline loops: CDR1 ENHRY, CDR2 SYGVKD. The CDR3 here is CATSVGPYNSPLHF. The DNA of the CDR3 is TGTGCCACCAGTGTGGGGCCCTATAATTCACCCCTCCACTTT.

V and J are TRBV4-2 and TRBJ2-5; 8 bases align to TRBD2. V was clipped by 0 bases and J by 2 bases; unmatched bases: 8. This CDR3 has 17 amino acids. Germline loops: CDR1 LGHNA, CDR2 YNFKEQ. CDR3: CASSQDQRGGHQETQYF. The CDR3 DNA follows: TGTGCCAGCAGCCAAGATCAACGGGGGGGGCATCAAGAGACCCAGTACTTC.

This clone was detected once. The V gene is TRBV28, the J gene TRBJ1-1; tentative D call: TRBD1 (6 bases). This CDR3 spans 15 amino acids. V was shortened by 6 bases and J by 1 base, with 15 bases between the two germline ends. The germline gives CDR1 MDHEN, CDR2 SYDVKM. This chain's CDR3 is CASSSPRGKNTEAFF. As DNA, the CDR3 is TGTGCCAGCAGCTCGCCCAGGGGAAAGAACACTGAAGCTTTCTTT.

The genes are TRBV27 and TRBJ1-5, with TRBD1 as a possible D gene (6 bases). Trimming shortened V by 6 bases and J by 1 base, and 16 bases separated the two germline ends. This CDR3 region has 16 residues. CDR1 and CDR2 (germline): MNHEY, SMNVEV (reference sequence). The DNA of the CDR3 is TGTGCCAGCAGCCCTTGGGGGGGGCGAAGCAATCAGCCCCAGCATTTT. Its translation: CASSPWGGRSNQPQHF.

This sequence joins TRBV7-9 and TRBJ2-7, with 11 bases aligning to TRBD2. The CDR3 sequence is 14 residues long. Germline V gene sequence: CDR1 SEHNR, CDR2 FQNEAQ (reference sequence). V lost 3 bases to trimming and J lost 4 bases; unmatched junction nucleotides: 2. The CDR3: CASSFGTSGYEQYF. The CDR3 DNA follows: TGTGCCAGCAGCTTCGGGACTAGCGGATACGAGCAGTACTTC.

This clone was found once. The CDR3 nucleotides are TGTGCCAGCAGCTATAAGGGAGGACGAAGTTCACCCCTCCACTTT. As protein: CASSYKGGRSSPLHF. The rearrangement uses TRBV6-5 and TRBJ1-6; the D is unclear. Germline V gene data show CDR1 as MNHEY and CDR2 as SVGAGI. The CDR3 has 15 amino acids. V shed 6 bases and J shed 9 bases, with 18 bases lying between them.

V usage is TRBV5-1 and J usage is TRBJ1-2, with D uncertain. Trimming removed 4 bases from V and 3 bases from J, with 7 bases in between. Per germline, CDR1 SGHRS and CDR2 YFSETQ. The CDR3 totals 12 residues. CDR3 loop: CASSDGDYGYTF. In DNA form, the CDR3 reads TGCGCCAGCAGCGACGGGGACTATGGCTACACCTTC.

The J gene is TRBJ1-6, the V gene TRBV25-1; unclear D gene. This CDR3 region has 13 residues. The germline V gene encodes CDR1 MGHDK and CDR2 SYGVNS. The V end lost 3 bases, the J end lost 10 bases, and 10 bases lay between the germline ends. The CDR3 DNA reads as TGTGCCAGCAGTGAGGTCTCGGGGTCACCCCTCCACTTT. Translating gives CASSEVSGSPLHF.

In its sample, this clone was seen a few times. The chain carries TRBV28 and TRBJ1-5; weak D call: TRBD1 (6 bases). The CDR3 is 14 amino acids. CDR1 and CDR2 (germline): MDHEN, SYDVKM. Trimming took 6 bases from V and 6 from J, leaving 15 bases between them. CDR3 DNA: TGTGCCAGCAGACTAGGGGGTTCCGGTCAGCCCCAGCATTTT. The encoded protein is CASRLGGSGQPQHF. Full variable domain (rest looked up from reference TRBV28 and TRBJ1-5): DVKVTQSSRYLVKRTGEKVFLECVQDMDHENMFWYRQDPGLGLRLIYFSYDVKMKEKGDIPEGYSVSREKKERFSLILESASTNQTSMYLCASRLGGSGQPQHFGDGTRLSIL.

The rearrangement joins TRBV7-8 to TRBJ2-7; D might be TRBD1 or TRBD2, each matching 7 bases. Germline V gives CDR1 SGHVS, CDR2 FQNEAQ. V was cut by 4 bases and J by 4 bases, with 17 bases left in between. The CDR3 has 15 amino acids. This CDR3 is CASSSGGGTRYEQYF. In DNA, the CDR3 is TGTGCCAGCAGCTCAGGGGGGGGGACACGGTACGAGCAGTACTTC.

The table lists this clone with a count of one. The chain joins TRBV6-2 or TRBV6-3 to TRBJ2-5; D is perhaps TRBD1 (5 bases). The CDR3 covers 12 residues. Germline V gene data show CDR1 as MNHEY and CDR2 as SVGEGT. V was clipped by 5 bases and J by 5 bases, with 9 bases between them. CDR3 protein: CASSQGRETQYF. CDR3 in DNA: TGTGCCAGCAGTCAGGGTCGGGAGACCCAGTACTTC.

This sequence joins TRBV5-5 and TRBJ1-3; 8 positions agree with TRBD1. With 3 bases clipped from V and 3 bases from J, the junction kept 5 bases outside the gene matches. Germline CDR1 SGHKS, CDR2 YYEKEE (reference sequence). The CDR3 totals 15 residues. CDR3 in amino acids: CASSSTGGFGNTIYF. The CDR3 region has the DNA TGTGCCAGCAGCTCTACAGGGGGTTTTGGAAACACCATATATTTT.

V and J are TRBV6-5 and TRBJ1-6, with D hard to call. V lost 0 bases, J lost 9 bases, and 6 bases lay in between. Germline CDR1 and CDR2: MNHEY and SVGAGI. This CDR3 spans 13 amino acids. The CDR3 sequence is CASSYSTVSPLHF. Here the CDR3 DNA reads TGTGCCAGCAGTTACTCTACGGTTTCACCCCTCCACTTT.

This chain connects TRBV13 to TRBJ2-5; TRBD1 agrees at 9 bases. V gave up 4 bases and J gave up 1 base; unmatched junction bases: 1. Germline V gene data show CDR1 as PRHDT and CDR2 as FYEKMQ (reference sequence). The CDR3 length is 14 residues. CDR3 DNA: TGTGCCAGCAGCTCACAGGGGGCCCAAGAGACCCAGTACTTC. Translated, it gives CASSSQGAQETQYF.

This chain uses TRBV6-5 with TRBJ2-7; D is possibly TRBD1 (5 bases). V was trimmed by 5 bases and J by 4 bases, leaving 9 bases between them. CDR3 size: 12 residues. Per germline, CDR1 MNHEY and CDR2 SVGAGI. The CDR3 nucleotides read TGTGCCAGCAGTCCCCAGGGTTACGAGCAGTACTTC. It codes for CASSPQGYEQYF.

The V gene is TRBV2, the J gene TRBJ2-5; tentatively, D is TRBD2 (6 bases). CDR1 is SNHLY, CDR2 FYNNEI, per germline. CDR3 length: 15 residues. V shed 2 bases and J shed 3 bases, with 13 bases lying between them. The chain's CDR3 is CASSERRTGEETQYF. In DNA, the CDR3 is TGTGCCAGCAGTGAACGAAGGACGGGGGAAGAGACCCAGTACTTC.

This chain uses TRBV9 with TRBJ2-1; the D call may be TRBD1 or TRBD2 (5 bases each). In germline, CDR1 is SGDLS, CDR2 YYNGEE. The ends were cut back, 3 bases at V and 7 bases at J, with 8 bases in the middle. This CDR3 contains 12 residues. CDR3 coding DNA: TGTGCCAGCAGCGGGGACGGGAATGAGCAGTTCTTC. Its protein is CASSGDGNEQFF.

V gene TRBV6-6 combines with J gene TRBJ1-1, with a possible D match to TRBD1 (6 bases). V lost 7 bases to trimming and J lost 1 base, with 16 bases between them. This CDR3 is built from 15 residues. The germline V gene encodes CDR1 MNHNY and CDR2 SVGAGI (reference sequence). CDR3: CASTKRGGENTEAFF. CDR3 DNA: TGTGCCAGCACTAAAAGGGGGGGCGAGAACACTGAAGCTTTCTTT.

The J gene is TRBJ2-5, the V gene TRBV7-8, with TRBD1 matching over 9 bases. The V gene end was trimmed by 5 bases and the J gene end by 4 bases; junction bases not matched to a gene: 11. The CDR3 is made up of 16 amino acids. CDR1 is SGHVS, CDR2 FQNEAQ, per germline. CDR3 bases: TGTGCCAGCAGCCTCGCCGGGACAGGGTTGCGAGAGACCCAGTACTTC. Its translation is CASSLAGTGLRETQYF.

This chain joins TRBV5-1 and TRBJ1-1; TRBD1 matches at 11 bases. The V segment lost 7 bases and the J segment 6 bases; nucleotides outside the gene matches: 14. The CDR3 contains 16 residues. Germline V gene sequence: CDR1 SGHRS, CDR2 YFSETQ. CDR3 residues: CASRFVEGQGVPEAFF. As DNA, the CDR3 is TGCGCCAGCCGATTCGTGGAGGGACAGGGGGTCCCTGAAGCTTTCTTT.

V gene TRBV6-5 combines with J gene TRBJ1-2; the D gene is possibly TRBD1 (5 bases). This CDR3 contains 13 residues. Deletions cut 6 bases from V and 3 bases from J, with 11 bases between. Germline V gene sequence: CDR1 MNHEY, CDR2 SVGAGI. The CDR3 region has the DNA TGTGCCAGCAGCCCCGACAGCTACTATGGCTACACCTTC. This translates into CASSPDSYYGYTF.

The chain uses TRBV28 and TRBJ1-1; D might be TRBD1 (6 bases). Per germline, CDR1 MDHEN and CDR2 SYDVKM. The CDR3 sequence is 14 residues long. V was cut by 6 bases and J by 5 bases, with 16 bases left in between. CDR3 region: CASSPGGLGTEAFF. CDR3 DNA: TGTGCCAGCAGCCCCGGGGGCTTGGGTACTGAAGCTTTCTTT.

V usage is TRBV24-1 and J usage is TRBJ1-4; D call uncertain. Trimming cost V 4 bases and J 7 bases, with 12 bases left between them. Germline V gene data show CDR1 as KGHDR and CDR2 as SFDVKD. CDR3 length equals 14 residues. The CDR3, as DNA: TGTGCCACCAGTGACGGTGGGGTGGGTGAAAAACTGTTTTTT. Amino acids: CATSDGGVGEKLFF.

Here the CDR3 DNA reads TGTGCCAGCAGGCCTACCTGGCGGGGGTGGGACAATGAGCAGTTCTTC. Translation gives CASRPTWRGWDNEQFF. V gene TRBV7-8 combines with J gene TRBJ2-1; 7 nucleotides match TRBD2. Trimming at V came to 6 bases and at J to 5 bases, leaving 13 bases not matched to a gene. The CDR3 length is 16 residues. CDR1 and CDR2 (germline): SGHVS, FQNEAQ. Complete variable domain (other parts from reference TRBV7-8 and TRBJ2-1): GAGVSQSPRYKVAKRGQDVALRCDPISGHVSLFWYQQALGQGPEFLTYFQNEAQLDKSGLPSDRFFAERPEGSVSTLKIQRTQQEDSAVYLCASRPTWRGWDNEQFFGPGTRLTVL.

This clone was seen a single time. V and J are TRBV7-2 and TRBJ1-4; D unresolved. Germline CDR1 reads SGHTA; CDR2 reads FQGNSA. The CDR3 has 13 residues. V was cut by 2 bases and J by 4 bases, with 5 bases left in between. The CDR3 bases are TGTGCCAGCAGCTTATACAGTAATGAAAAACTGTTTTTT. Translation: CASSLYSNEKLFF. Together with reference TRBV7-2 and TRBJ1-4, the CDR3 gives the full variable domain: GAGVSQSPSNKVTEKGKDVELRCDPISGHTALYWYRQSLGQGLEFLIYFQGNSAPDKSGLPSDRFSAERTGGSVSTLTIQRTQQEDSAVYLCASSLYSNEKLFFGSGTQLSVL.

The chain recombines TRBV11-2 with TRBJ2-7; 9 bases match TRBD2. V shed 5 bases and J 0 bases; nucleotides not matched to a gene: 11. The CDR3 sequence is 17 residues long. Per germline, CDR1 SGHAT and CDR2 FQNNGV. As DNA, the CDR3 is TGTGCCAGCAGCCAATTCAGGCGGGGGGGCCCCTCCTACGAGCAGTACTTC. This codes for CASSQFRRGGPSYEQYF.